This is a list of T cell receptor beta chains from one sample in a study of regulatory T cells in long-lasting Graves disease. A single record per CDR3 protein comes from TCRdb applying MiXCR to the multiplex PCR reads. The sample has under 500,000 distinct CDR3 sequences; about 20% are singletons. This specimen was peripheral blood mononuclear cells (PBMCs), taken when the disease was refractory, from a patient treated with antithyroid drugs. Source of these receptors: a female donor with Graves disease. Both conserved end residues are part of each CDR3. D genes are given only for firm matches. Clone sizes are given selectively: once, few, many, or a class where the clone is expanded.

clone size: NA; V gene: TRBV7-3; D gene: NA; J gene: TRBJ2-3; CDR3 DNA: TGTGCCAGCAGCTTCGGGGGACACAGCACAGATACGCAGTATTTT; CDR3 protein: CASSFGGHSTDTQYF
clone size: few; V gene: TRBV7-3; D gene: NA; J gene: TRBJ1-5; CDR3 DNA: TGTGCCACCCCAACGGTTAGGGGGGGTGTTTGCAATCAGCCCCAGCATTTT; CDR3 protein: CATPTVRGGVCNQPQHF
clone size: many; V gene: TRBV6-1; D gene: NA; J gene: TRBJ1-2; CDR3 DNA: TGTGCCAGCAGTCAAAAGGTCTATGGCTACACCTTC; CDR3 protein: CASSQKVYGYTF
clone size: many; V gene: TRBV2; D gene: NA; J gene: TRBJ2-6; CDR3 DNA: TGTGCCAGCAGCTCCACGAGTGGGGCCAACGTCCTGACTTTC; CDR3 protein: CASSSTSGANVLTF
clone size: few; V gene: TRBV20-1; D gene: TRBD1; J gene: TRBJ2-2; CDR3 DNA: TGCAGTGCTAGCAGACAGGGGGTCACCGGGGAGCTGTTTTTT; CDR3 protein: CSASRQGVTGELFF
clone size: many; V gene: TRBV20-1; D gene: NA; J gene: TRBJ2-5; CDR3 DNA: TGCAGTGCTATCGATCATTACAGGGAAGTTGGGGAGACCCAGTACTTC; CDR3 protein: CSAIDHYREVGETQYF
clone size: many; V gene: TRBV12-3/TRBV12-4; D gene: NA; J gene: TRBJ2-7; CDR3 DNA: TGTGCCAGCAGTTCCCGGGGAGGCTACGAGCAGTACTTC; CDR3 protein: CASSSRGGYEQYF
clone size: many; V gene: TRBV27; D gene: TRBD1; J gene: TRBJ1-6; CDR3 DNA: TGTGCCAGCAGTTTTTCTAGGGGGCAGGAGGCCCTCCACTTT; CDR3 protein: CASSFSRGQEALHF
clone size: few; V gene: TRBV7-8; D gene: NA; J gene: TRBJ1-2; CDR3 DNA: TGTGCCAGCAGCCCCAGGACAGCTTCCTCATATGGCTACACCTTC; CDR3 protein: CASSPRTASSYGYTF
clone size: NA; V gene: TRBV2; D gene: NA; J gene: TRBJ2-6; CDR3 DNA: TGTGCCAGCAGCCCGACAGGTGGGGCCAACGTCCTGACTTTC; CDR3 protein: CASSPTGGANVLTF
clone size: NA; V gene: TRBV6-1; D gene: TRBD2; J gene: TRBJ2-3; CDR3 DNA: TGTGCCAGCAGGCCCCGGGACTACCCCACAGATACGCAGTATTTT; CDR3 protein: CASRPRDYPTDTQYF
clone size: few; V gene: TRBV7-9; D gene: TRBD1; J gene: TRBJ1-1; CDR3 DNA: TGTGCCAGCAGTCAGGGGGTCGACATGAACACTGAAGCTTTCTTT; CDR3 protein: CASSQGVDMNTEAFF
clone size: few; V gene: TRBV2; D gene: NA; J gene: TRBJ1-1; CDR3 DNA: TGTGCCAGCAGTGTTTGGCAAAACACTGAAGCTTTCTTT; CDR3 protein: CASSVWQNTEAFF
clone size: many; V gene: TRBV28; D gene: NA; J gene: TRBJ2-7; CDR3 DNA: TGTGCCAGCAGTTTGAACCCCGCCGAGCAGTACTTC; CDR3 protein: CASSLNPAEQYF